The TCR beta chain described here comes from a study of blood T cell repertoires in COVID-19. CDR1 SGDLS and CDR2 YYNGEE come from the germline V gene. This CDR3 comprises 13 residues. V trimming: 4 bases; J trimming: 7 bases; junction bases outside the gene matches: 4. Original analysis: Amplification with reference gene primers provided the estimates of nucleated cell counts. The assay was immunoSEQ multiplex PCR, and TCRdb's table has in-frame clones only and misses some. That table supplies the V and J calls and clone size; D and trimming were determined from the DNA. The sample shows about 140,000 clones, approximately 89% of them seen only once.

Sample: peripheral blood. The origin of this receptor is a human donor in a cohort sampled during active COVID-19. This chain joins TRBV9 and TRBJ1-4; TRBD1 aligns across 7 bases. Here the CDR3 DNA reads TGTGCCAGCAGCAGGGGGCCTCTTGAAAAACTGTTTTTT. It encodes CASSRGPLEKLFF.